A single sample is the source of the 24 T cell receptor beta chains below, sequenced in a study of regulatory T cells in long-lasting Graves disease. Time point meaning: newly diagnosed GD, antithyroid drugs for less than 3 months. Extracted RNA from PBMCs served as the source of the TCR library. With iRepertoire HTBI primers and Arm-PCR of CDR3 regions, TCR beta libraries were built. TCRdb redid the calling of the multiplex PCR reads with MiXCR, one entry per CDR3 protein. The sample carries 450,000 to 650,000 distinct CDR3 sequences, roughly a sixth recorded once. These data are also associated with another study on T cells in Graves' hyperthyroidism and ophthalmopathy.

The specimen comprised peripheral blood mononuclear cells (PBMCs), sampled at new diagnosis, from a patient treated with antithyroid drugs. Source of these receptors: a woman in her forties or fifties with Graves disease.

This clonotype appeared a few times. The genes are TRBV30 and TRBJ2-1; TRBD1 or TRBD2 may be the D gene (5 bases each). Per the germline V gene, CDR1 is GTSNPN and CDR2 is SVGIG (reference sequence). Trimming cost V 5 bases and J 12 bases, with 17 bases left between them. This CDR3 spans 12 amino acids. The CDR3 loop is CAWYLGRDLQFF. The CDR3 DNA sequence: TGTGCCTGGTACTTGGGCCGGGACCTGCAGTTCTTC.

In this sample, this clonotype turned up a few times. The J gene is TRBJ1-2, the V gene TRBV19; 9 bases fit TRBD1. The V segment lost 2 bases and the J segment 4 bases; nucleotides outside the gene matches: 8. Per the germline V gene, CDR1 is LNHDA and CDR2 is SQIVND (reference sequence). The CDR3 runs to 16 residues. As DNA, the CDR3 is TGTGCCAGTAGTATACCCGGGACAGGGATTACCTATGGCTACACCTTC. Protein product: CASSIPGTGITYGYTF.

This clonotype has a count of ten or more. The CDR3 here is CASSWKEGGLGYTF. CDR3 coding DNA: TGTGCCAGCAGTTGGAAGGAAGGGGGACTGGGCTACACCTTC. V gene TRBV6-9 combines with J gene TRBJ1-2; TRBD1 might be the D (6 bases). The V gene lost 4 bases and the J gene lost 8 bases, with 17 bases spanning the gap. Germline V gives CDR1 MNHGY, CDR2 SVAAGI. The CDR3 covers 14 residues.

This clonotype occurred a few times. The chain recombines TRBV19 with TRBJ2-7, with TRBD1 matching over 8 bases. Germline values: CDR1 LNHDA, CDR2 SQIVND (reference sequence). The CDR3 sequence is 16 residues long. Trimming removed 0 bases from V and 0 bases from J; junction bases left unmatched: 4. CDR3 sequence (DNA): TGTGCCAGTAGTATAGATCCAGGGGGCCCCTCCTACGAGCAGTACTTC. Translation: CASSIDPGGPSYEQYF.

The chain is built from TRBV6-1 and TRBJ1-2; 7 nucleotides line up with TRBD1. The CDR3 length is 17 residues. Germline CDR1 and CDR2: MNHNS and SASEGT. V lost 4 bases, J lost 7 bases, and 18 bases stayed unmatched. The CDR3 loop is CASSAETGSRFSGGYTF. The CDR3 region has the DNA TGTGCCAGCAGTGCAGAGACAGGGTCAAGGTTTTCGGGTGGCTACACCTTC.

With respect to this clonotype: A much larger clone lies a single base off, so this may be a read error. The V and J genes are TRBV20-1 and TRBJ1-1; no clear D gene. Germline lookup yields CDR1 DFQATT and CDR2 SNEGSKA (reference sequence). The CDR3 has 16 residues. V was cut by 1 base and J by 4 bases, with 19 bases left in between. CDR3 in DNA: TGCAGTGCTAGAGTTCAATCCATCGCCCAAGGCACTGAAGCTTTCTTT. It specifies CSARVQSIAQGTEAFF.

Many counts were recorded for this clonotype. This sequence joins TRBV12-3 or TRBV12-4 and TRBJ2-1; TRBD2 aligns across 7 bases. The V segment lost 8 bases and the J segment 5 bases; nucleotides outside the gene matches: 3. The CDR3 is made up of 12 amino acids. The CDR3, as DNA: TGTGCCAGCCGCCGGGGGGACAATGAGCAGTTCTTC. Translation: CASRRGDNEQFF.

This clonotype has only a few counts. It may be a read error: a sequence one base away is much more abundant. The chain couples TRBV28 to TRBJ1-5; D is unresolved. V was trimmed by 6 bases and J by 5 bases, leaving 20 bases between them. The CDR3 is 16 residues long. The germline V gene encodes CDR1 MDHEN and CDR2 SYDVKM. CDR3 bases: TGTGCCAGCAGCCAAGGAAGTTTCGTAGACTATCAGCCCCAGCATTTT. This encodes CASSQGSFVDYQPQHF. The full variable domain, its missing parts supplied by reference TRBV28 and TRBJ1-5, is DVKVTQSSRYLVKRTGEKVFLECVQDMDHENMFWYRQDPGLGLRLIYFSYDVKMKEKGDIPEGYSVSREKKERFSLILESASTNQTSMYLCASSQGSFVDYQPQHFGDGTRLSIL.

This clonotype was seen many times. The rearrangement joins TRBV20-1 to TRBJ1-1, with no clear D. This CDR3 has 15 residues. The V gene lost 6 bases and the J gene lost 0 bases, with 17 bases spanning the gap. Germline assignment: CDR1 DFQATT and CDR2 SNEGSKA (reference sequence). This chain's CDR3 is CSAPATGPMNTEAFF. In DNA form, the CDR3 reads TGCAGTGCCCCTGCCACGGGCCCAATGAACACTGAAGCTTTCTTT.

J is TRBJ2-7 and V is TRBV18; D call uncertain. This CDR3 has 14 residues. The V end lost 2 bases, the J end lost 3 bases, and 11 bases lay between the germline ends. The germline V gene has CDR1 KGHSH and CDR2 LQKENI. CDR3: CASSPEWTDYEQYF. Here the CDR3 DNA reads TGTGCCAGCTCACCAGAGTGGACCGACTACGAGCAGTACTTC. Together with reference TRBV18 and TRBJ2-7, the CDR3 gives the full variable domain: NAGVMQNPRHLVRRRGQEARLRCSPMKGHSHVYWYRQLPEEGLKFMVYLQKENIIDESGMPKERFSAEFPKEGPSILRIQQVVRGDSAAYFCASSPEWTDYEQYFGPGTRLTVT.

This clonotype was seen at least ten times. V usage is TRBV5-1 and J usage is TRBJ2-2; D remains ambiguous. Trimming pared 1 base from V and 6 bases from J, leaving 7 bases between. CDR1 and CDR2 from the germline V gene are SGHRS and YFSETQ. This CDR3 is 13 amino acids long. The CDR3 reads CASSLNSPGELFF. The CDR3 nucleotides read TGCGCCAGCAGCTTGAATTCGCCCGGGGAGCTGTTTTTT.

This clonotype was found a few times. The rearrangement links TRBV7-3 to TRBJ1-1; TRBD1 is a possible D gene (6 bases). Germline V lookup: CDR1 SGHTA, CDR2 FQGTGA. V was trimmed by 5 bases and J by 10 bases, leaving 23 bases between them. There are 15 residues in the CDR3. The CDR3 region is CASSDTAQGMAGAFF. As DNA, the CDR3 is TGTGCCAGCAGCGACACGGCACAGGGAATGGCGGGAGCTTTCTTT.

A single count supports this clonotype. J is TRBJ2-3 and V is TRBV12-3 or TRBV12-4; TRBD2 matches at 15 bases. CDR3 length equals 17 residues. The J segment lost 10 bases and the V segment lost 4 bases, leaving 12 bases of the junction unmatched. The CDR3 protein is CASSSPGLAGGLDPQYF. The CDR3 region has the DNA TGTGCCAGCAGTTCTCCCGGACTAGCGGGGGGGCTGGACCCGCAGTATTTT.

Turning to this clonotype: This may come from a read error, since a much larger clone is one base off. This CDR3 is missing its conserved last phenylalanine or tryptophan, likely due to a read error. This chain links TRBV28 with TRBJ1-3, with TRBD1 as a possible D gene (6 bases). Germline V gene sequence: CDR1 MDHEN, CDR2 SYDVKM. This CDR3 has 13 residues. Trimming removed 7 bases from V and 1 base from J, with 8 bases in between. The CDR3 DNA is TGTGCCAGCACGGACAGATCTGGAAACACCATATATCTT. This encodes CASTDRSGNTIYL.

This clonotype was picked up many times. The chain joins TRBV5-1 to TRBJ2-1; 11 bases are shared with TRBD1. This CDR3 contains 14 residues. Germline V gives CDR1 SGHRS, CDR2 YFSETQ. Trimming took 4 bases from V and 6 from J; bases not matched to a gene: 3. DNA for the CDR3: TGCGCCAGCAGCGGGGGACAGGGGGTCAATGAGCAGTTCTTC. It specifies CASSGGQGVNEQFF.

In this sample, this clonotype turned up many times. The chain links TRBV12-3 or TRBV12-4 to TRBJ2-1; D remains unclear. Trimming removed 8 bases at V and 3 bases at J, with 8 bases between. This CDR3 is built from 12 residues. DNA of the CDR3: TGTGCCAGCGGGGTCTACTACAATGAGCAGTTCTTC. Encoded protein: CASGVYYNEQFF.

The chain combines TRBV19 with TRBJ1-6; D is unclear. The CDR3 sequence is 15 residues long. Germline V CDR1 and CDR2: LNHDA, SQIVND (reference sequence). V shed 7 bases and J shed 0 bases, with 10 bases lying between them. DNA for the CDR3: TGTGCCAGTACTCCCGTCGGCTCCTATAATTCACCCCTCCACTTT. It yields the protein CASTPVGSYNSPLHF.

This clonotype occurred once. The rearrangement joins TRBV20-1 to TRBJ2-3; no clear D gene. Germline V gene data show CDR1 as DFQATT and CDR2 as SNEGSKA (reference sequence). CDR3 length equals 14 residues. Trimming stripped 5 bases from V and 0 bases from J, with 12 bases between. DNA of the CDR3: TGCAGTGCTCCCCTCTCCGCTAGCACAGATACGCAGTATTTT. Translated: CSAPLSASTDTQYF.

In this sample, this clonotype turned up many times. V and J are TRBV12-3 or TRBV12-4 and TRBJ1-2; D gene uncertain. This CDR3 has 13 amino acids. Between the trimmed V and J ends, which lost 2 bases and 7 bases, there was a span of 11 bases. The CDR3 sequence: CASSLSGFGGYTF. The CDR3 nucleotides read TGTGCCAGCAGTTTATCGGGGTTCGGTGGCTACACCTTC.

The chain uses TRBV20-1 and TRBJ2-2, with D perhaps being TRBD1 or TRBD2 (5 bases each). In germline, CDR1 is DFQATT, CDR2 SNEGSKA (reference sequence). This CDR3 comprises 11 residues. Trimming pared 3 bases from V and 7 bases from J, leaving 6 bases between. DNA for the CDR3: TGCAGTGCTAGGGGGGTCGGGGAGCTGTTTTTT. Translated: CSARGVGELFF.

The V call is TRBV7-2, the J call TRBJ2-7, with D perhaps matching TRBD1 (6 bases). The CDR3 length is 15 residues. Trimming took 5 bases from V and 1 from J, leaving 15 bases between them. CDR1 SGHTA and CDR2 FQGNSA come from the germline V gene. CDR3: CASSQGHTGSYEQYF. CDR3 sequence (DNA): TGTGCCAGCAGCCAAGGGCATACAGGGTCCTACGAGCAGTACTTC.

In this sample, this clonotype turned up a few times. The rearrangement uses TRBV28 and TRBJ2-5, with a tentative D call TRBD2 (5 bases). Deletions cut 10 bases from V and 4 bases from J, with 16 bases between. Germline CDR1 and CDR2: MDHEN and SYDVKM. The CDR3 length is 13 residues. CDR3: CATRGPTLETQYF. The CDR3 bases are TGTGCCACCCGAGGGCCTACCTTAGAGACCCAGTACTTC.

This clonotype showed up just a few times. The junction departs from the called germline gene at one end, perhaps through a read error. This chain uses TRBV18 with TRBJ2-3, with unresolved D. The CDR3 covers 14 residues. Germline V gene lookup returns CDR1 KGHSH and CDR2 LQKENI. CDR3 in amino acids: CASLPLASTDTQYF. In DNA form, the CDR3 reads TGTGCCAGCTTACCATTGGCGAGCACAGATACGCAGTATTTT.

This clonotype was picked up many times. The junction differs from germline at one of its ends, possibly a read error. This chain connects TRBV5-1 to TRBJ2-3; D is possibly TRBD1 (6 bases). The CDR3 spans 15 residues. Germline assignment: CDR1 SGHRS and CDR2 YFSETQ. Written as DNA, the CDR3 is TGTGCCAGCAGCTTATGGGGACACTCCACAGATACGCAGTATTTT. Amino acid sequence: CASSLWGHSTDTQYF.